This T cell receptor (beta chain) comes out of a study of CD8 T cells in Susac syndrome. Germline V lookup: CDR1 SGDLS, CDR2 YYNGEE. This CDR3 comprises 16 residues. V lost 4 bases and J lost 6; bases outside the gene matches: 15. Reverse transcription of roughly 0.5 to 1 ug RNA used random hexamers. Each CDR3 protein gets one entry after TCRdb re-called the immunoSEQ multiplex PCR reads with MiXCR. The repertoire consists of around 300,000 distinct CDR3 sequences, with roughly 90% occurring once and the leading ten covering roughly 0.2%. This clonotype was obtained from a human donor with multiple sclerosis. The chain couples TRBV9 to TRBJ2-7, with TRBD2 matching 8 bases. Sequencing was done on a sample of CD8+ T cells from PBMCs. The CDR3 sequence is CASSPTTGTSRIEQYF. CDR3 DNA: TGTGCCAGCAGCCCTACGACCGGGACTAGTAGGATCGAGCAGTACTTC.